The following is a T cell receptor beta chain sequence with its context. The entry originates in a study of human thymus T cells. Having corrective surgery for congenital heart defects, healthy Finnish infants were the ones who donated. Assay: immunoSEQ multiplex PCR; the TCRdb copy retains only in-frame clones and omits some. Here the sample spans about 46,000 clones, approximately 95% being singletons. The CDR3 runs 14 residues. Germline V CDR1 and CDR2: MNHNS, SASEGT. The V and J ends lost 3 bases and 6 bases respectively, with 13 bases between them. Sequencing was performed on blood. The chain uses TRBV6-1 and TRBJ2-3; D possibly corresponds to TRBD2 (7 bases). The receptor was derived from a girl in the first two years of life with a congenital heart defect but otherwise immunologically healthy. The CDR3 reads CASSDRGGLDTQYF. CDR3 DNA sequence: TGTGCCAGCAGTGATAGGGGGGGGCTTGATACGCAGTATTTT.